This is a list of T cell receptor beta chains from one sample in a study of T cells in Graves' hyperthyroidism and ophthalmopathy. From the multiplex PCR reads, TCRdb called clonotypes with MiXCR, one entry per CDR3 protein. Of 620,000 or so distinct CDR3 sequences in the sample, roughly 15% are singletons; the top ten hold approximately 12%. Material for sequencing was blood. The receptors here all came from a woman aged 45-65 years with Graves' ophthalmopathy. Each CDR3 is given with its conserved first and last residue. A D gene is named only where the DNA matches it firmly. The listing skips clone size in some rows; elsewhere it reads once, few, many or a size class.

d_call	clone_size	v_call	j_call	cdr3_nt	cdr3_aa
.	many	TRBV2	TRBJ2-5	TGTGCCAGCAAGGGGTCACCTCGGGGAACCCAGTACTTC	CASKGSPRGTQYF
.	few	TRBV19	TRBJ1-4	TGTGCCAGTAGTATAACCACAGGCGCGACGTCTAATGAAAAACTGTTTTTT	CASSITTGATSNEKLFF
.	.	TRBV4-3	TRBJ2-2	TGCACCAGCAGCCAAGAGTTGTTGGCCCCCGGGGAGCTGTTTTTT	CTSSQELLAPGELFF
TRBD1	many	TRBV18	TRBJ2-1	TGTGCCAGCTCACCTTCCGACAGGGAATCTGAGCAGTTCTTC	CASSPSDRESEQFF
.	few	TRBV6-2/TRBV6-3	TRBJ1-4	TGTGCCAGCAGTTACTCGATTGGGGAGCCGGTCGTGACTGAAAAACTGTTTTTT	CASSYSIGEPVVTEKLFF
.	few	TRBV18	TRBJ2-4	TGTGCCAGCTCACCAGGGATGGCCAAAAACATTCAGTACTTC	CASSPGMAKNIQYF
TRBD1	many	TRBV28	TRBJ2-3	TGTGCCAGCAGTTTAGGGACAGTTACCACAGATACGCAGTATTTT	CASSLGTVTTDTQYF
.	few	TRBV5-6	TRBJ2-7	TGTGCCAGCACCTTCGGAAGACTAGGAAGCTACGAGCAGTACTTC	CASTFGRLGSYEQYF
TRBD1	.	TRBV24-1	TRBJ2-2	TGTGCCACCAGTGATCCGGGACAGGGTGATGGGGAGCTGTTTTTT	CATSDPGQGDGELFF
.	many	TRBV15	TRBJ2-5	TGTGCCACCAGCAGAGGATCATCAAACCCACCCCGGACCCAGTACTTC	CATSRGSSNPPRTQYF
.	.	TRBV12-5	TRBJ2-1	TGTGCTAGTGGTTTGAACTATGAGCCTTGGAATGAGCAGTTCTTC	CASGLNYEPWNEQFF
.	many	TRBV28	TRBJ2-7	TGTGCCAGCAGTGCTACAAGCTCCTACGAGCAGTACTTC	CASSATSSYEQYF
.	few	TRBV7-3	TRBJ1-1	TGTGCCAGCAGCTTAACGGCGGGGACTGAAGCTTTCTTT	CASSLTAGTEAFF
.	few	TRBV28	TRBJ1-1	TGTGCCAGCACCCAAAGCCCAGGGCTGAACACTGAAGCTTTCTTT	CASTQSPGLNTEAFF
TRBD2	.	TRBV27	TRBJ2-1	TGTGCCAGCAGTTTATCAGCGGGAGTTTCCAATGGGCAGTTCTTC	CASSLSAGVSNGQFF
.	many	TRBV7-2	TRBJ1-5	TGTGCCAGCAGCTTATCGGGGTTTGGTGATCAGCCCCAGCATTTT	CASSLSGFGDQPQHF
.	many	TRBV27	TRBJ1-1	TGTGCCAGCAGCCGTCCGGGACAAACGGTCCCTGAAGCTTTCTTT	CASSRPGQTVPEAFF
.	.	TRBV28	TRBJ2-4	TGTGCCAGCAGTTTCGGAAACATTCAGTACTTC	CASSFGNIQYF
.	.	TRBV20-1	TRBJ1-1	TGCAGTGCTAGAGTCCTTCGAATGAACACTGAAGCTTTCTTT	CSARVLRMNTEAFF
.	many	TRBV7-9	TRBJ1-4	TGTGCCAGCAGCTTAGTTGTCGGGCGTGAAAAACTGTTTTTT	CASSLVVGREKLFF
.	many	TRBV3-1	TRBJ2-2	TGTGCCAGCAGGTGGGATGAGTACACCGGGGAGCTGTTTTTT	CASRWDEYTGELFF
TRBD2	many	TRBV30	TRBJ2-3	TGTGCCTGGGTATCTAGCGGGAGTACAGATACGCAGTATTTT	CAWVSSGSTDTQYF